The source of this T cell receptor (beta chain) is a study of T cells in Graves' hyperthyroidism and ophthalmopathy. General study results and limits: Ophthalmopathy prediction by the model preceded onset by a median approximately 5.9 months. Most thyroid clonotypes with frequency above 0.001 were detected in blood.

The CDR3 sequence is 14 residues long. V lost 8 bases and J 3 bases, leaving 14 bases between the germline ends. Per the germline V gene, CDR1 is KGHSH and CDR2 is LQKENI. It was RNA transcripts that yielded the amplified TCR beta CDR3 regions. In the first-round RT-PCR of the TCR CDR3, the HTBI primer set was used. TCRdb called the multiplex PCR reads again in MiXCR, with one record for every CDR3 protein. The repertoire holds 450,000 to 650,000 distinct CDR3 sequences, with approximately 14% as singletons. A note on this clonotype: No antigen is known for it.

This sequence was found in a woman in her late teens or twenties with Graves' ophthalmopathy. The chain employs TRBV18 and TRBJ2-1; D might be TRBD2 (7 bases). Sequencing was done on a sample of blood. The CDR3 region has the DNA TGTGCCAGCACAAAGGGAGGGGGCTACAATGAGCAGTTCTTC. Translation: CASTKGGGYNEQFF.